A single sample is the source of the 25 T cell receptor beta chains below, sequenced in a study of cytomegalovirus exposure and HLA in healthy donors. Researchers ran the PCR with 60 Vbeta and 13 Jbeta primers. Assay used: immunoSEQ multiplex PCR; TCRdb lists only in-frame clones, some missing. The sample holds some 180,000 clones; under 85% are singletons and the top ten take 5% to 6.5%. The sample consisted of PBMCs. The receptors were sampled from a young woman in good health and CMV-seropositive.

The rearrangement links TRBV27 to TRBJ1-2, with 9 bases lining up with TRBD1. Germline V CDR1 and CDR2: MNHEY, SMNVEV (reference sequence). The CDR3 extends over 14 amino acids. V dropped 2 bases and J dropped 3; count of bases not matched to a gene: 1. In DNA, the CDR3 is TGTGCCAGCAGTTTAGGACAGGGGTACTATGGCTACACCTTC. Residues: CASSLGQGYYGYTF.

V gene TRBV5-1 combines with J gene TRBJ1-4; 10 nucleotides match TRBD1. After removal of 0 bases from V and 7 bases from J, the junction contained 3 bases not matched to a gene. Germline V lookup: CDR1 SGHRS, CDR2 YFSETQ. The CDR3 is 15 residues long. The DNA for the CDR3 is TGCGCCAGCAGCTTGGCGACAGGGGGCTTTGAAAAACTGTTTTTT. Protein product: CASSLATGGFEKLFF.

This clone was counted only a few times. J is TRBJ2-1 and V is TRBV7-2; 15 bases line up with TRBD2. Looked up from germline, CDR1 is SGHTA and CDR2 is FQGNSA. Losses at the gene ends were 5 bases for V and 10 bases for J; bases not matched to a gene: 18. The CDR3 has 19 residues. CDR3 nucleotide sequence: TGTGCCAGCAGCCCGGGACTAGCGGGGGGACGGGTTTATTTGGGGGAGCAGTTCTTC. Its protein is CASSPGLAGGRVYLGEQFF. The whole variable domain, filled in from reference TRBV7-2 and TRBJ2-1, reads GAGVSQSPSNKVTEKGKDVELRCDPISGHTALYWYRQSLGQGLEFLIYFQGNSAPDKSGLPSDRFSAERTGGSVSTLTIQRTQQEDSAVYLCASSPGLAGGRVYLGEQFFGPGTRLTVL.

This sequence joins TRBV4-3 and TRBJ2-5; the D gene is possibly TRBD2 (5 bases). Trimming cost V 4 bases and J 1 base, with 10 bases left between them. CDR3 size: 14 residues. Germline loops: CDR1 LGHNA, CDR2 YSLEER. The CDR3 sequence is CASSPGSGQETQYF. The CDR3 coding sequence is TGCGCCAGCAGCCCCGGAAGCGGCCAAGAGACCCAGTACTTC.

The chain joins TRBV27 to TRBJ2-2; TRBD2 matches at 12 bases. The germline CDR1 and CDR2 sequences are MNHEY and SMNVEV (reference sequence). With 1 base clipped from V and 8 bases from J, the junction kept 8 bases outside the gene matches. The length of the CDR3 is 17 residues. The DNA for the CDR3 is TGTGCCAGCAGTTTATTTCCTAGCGGGGGGGCCTCGGGGGAGCTGTTTTTT. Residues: CASSLFPSGGASGELFF.

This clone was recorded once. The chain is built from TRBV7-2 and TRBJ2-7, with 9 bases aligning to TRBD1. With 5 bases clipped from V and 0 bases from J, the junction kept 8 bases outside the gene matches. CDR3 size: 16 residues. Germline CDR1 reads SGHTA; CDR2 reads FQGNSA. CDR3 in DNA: TGTGCCAGCAGCCCAAGATCGGGACAGGGCTCCTACGAGCAGTACTTC. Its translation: CASSPRSGQGSYEQYF.

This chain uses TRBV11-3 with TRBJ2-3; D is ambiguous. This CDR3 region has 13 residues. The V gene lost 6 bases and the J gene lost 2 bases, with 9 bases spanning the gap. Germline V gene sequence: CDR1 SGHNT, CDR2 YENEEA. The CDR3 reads CASSPYFTDTQYF. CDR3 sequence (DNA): TGTGCCAGCAGTCCCTACTTCACAGATACGCAGTATTTT. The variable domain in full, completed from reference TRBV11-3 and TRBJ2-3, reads EAGVVQSPRYKIIEKKQPVAFWCNPISGHNTLYWYLQNLGQGPELLIRYENEEAVDDSQLPKDRFSAERLKGVDSTLKIQPAELGDSAVYLCASSPYFTDTQYFGPGTRLTVL.

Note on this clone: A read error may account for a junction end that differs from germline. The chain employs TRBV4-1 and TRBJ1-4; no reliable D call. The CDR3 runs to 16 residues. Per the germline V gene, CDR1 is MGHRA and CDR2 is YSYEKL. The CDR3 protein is CASGQPMRTTNEKLFF. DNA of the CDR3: TGCGCCAGCGGCCAGCCAATGCGTACAACTAATGAAAAACTGTTTTTT.

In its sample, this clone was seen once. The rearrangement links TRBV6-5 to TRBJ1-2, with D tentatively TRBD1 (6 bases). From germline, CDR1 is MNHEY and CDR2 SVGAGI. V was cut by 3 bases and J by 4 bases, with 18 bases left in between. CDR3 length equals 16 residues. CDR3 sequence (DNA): TGTGCCAGCAGTTATGAGGGACACCGGGGTGGCTATGGCTACACCTTC. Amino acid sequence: CASSYEGHRGGYGYTF.

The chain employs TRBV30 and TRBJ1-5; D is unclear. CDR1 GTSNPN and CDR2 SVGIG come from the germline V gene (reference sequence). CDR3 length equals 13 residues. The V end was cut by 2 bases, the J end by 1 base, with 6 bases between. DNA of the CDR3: TGTGCCTGGAGTTGGGAGAGCAATCAGCCCCAGCATTTT. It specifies CAWSWESNQPQHF.

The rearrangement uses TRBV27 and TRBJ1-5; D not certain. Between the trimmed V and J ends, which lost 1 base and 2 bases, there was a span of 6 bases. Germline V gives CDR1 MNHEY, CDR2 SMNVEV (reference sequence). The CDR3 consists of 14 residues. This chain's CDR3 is CASSLWGGNQPQHF. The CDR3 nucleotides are TGTGCCAGCAGTTTATGGGGAGGCAATCAGCCCCAGCATTTT.

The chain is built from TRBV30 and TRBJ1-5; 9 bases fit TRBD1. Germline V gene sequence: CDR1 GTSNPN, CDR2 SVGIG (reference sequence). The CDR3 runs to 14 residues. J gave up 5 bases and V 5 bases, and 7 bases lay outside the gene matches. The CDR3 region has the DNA TGTGCCTGGGGACAGGGGCTGGCAGATCAGCCCCAGCATTTT. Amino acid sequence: CAWGQGLADQPQHF.

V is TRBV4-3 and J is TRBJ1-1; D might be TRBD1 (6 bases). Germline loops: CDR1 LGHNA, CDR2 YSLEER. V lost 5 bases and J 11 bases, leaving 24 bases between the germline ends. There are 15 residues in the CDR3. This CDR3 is CASSFLPQGPGGAFF. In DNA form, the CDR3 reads TGCGCCAGCAGCTTCTTACCCCAGGGGCCCGGTGGGGCTTTCTTT.

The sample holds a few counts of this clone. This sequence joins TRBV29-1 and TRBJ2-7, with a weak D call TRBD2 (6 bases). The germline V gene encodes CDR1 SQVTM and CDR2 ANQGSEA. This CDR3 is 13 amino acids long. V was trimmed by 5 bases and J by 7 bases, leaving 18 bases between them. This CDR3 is CSVQERAGGEQYF. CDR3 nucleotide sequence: TGCAGCGTTCAGGAGCGGGCAGGAGGAGAGCAGTACTTC.

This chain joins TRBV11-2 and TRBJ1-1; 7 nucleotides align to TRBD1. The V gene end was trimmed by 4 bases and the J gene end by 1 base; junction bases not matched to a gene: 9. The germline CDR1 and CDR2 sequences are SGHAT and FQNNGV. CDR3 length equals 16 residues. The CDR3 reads CASSSARTGPNTEAFF. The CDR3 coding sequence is TGTGCCAGCAGCTCGGCGCGGACAGGACCGAACACTGAAGCTTTCTTT.

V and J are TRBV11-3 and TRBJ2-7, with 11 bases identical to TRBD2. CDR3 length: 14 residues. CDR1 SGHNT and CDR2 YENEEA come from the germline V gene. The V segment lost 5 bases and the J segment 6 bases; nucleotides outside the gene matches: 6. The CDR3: CASSVTSGGSEQYF. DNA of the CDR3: TGTGCCAGCAGCGTAACTAGCGGGGGAAGCGAGCAGTACTTC.

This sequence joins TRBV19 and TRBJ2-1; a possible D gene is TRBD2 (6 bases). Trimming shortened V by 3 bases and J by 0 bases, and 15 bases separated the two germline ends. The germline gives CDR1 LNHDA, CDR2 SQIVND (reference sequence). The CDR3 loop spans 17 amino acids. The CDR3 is CASSIPGTSSSYNEQFF. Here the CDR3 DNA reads TGTGCCAGTAGTATCCCCGGGACTTCCAGCTCCTACAATGAGCAGTTCTTC. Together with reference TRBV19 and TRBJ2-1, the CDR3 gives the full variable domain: DGGITQSPKYLFRKEGQNVTLSCEQNLNHDAMYWYRQDPGQGLRLIYYSQIVNDFQKGDIAEGYSVSREKKESFPLTVTSAQKNPTAFYLCASSIPGTSSSYNEQFFGPGTRLTVL.

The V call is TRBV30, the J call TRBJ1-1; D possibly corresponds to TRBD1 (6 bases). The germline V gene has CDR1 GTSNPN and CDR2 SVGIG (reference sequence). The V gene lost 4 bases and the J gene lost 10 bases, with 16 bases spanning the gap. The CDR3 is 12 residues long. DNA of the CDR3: TGTGCCTGGACCTCAAACGCGGGGGCAGCTTTCTTT. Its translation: CAWTSNAGAAFF. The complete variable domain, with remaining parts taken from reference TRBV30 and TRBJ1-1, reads SQTIHQWPATLVQPVGSPLSLECTVEGTSNPNLYWYRQAAGRGLQLLFYSVGIGQISSEVPQNLSASRPQDRQFILSSKKLLLSDSGFYLCAWTSNAGAAFFGQGTRLTVV.

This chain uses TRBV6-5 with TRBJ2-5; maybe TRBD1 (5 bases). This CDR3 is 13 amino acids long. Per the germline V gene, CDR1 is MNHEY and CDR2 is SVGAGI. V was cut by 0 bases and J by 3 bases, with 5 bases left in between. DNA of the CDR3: TGTGCCAGCAGTTACTCGACAGAAGAGACCCAGTACTTC. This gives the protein CASSYSTEETQYF.

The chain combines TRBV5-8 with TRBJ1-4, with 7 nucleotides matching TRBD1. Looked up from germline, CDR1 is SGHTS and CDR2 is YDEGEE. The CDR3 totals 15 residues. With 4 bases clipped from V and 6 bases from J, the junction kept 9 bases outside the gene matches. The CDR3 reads CASSTAGQADEKLFF. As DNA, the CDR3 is TGTGCCAGCAGCACCGCCGGACAGGCCGATGAAAAACTGTTTTTT.

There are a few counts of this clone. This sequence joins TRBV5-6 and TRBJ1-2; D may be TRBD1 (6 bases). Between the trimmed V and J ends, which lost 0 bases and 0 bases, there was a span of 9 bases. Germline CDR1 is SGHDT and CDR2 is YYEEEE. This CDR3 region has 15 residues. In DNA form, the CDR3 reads TGTGCCAGCAGCTTGGGGGGGCCAGCTAACTATGGCTACACCTTC. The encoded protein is CASSLGGPANYGYTF.

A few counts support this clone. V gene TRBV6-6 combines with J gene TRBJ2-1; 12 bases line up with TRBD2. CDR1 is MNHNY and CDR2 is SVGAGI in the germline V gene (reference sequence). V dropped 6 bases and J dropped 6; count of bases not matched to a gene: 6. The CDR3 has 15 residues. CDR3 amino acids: CASRTGLAGSNEQFF. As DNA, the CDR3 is TGTGCCAGCAGAACCGGACTAGCGGGGTCCAATGAGCAGTTCTTC.

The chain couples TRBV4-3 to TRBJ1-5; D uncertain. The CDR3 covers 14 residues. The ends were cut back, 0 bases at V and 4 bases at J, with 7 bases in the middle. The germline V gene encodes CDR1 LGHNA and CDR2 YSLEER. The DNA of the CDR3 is TGCGCCAGCAGCCAAGAACTAAGGAATCAGCCCCAGCATTTT. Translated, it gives CASSQELRNQPQHF.

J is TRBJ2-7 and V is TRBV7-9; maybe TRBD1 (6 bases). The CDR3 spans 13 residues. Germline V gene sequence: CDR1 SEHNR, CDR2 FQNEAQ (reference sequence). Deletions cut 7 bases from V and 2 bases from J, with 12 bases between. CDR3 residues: CASTIGGAYEQYF. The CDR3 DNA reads TGTGCCAGCACCATAGGGGGAGCCTACGAGCAGTACTTC. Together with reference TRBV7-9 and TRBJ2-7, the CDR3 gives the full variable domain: DTGVSQNPRHKITKRGQNVTFRCDPISEHNRLYWYRQTLGQGPEFLTYFQNEAQLEKSRLLSDRFSAERPKGSFSTLEIQRTEQGDSAMYLCASTIGGAYEQYFGPGTRLTVT.

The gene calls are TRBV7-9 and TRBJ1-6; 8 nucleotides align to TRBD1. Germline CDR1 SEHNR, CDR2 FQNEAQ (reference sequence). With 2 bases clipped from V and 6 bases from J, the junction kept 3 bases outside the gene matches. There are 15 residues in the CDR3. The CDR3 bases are TGTGCCAGCAGCTTATTGGGACAGGTTAATTCACCCCTCCACTTT. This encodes CASSLLGQVNSPLHF.